The clone carrying this TCR beta chain was seen a few times. As processed by the authors: For nucleated cells, counts were estimated from reference gene primer amplification. Assay: immunoSEQ multiplex PCR; the TCRdb copy retains only in-frame clones and omits some. D and trimming come from the DNA, and the V and J calls and clone size come from that table. The data hold some 200,000 clones, with 65% to 90% observed a single time. This sample is part of a study of blood T cell repertoires in COVID-19. The ends lost 3 bases at V and 6 bases at J; junction bases unmatched: 5. Germline CDR1 reads MNHNS; CDR2 reads SASEGT. The CDR3 runs 15 residues. Patients from Seattle were sampled longitudinally, starting during active infection.

V usage is TRBV6-1 and J usage is TRBJ2-1; TRBD1 agrees at 10 bases. This TCR came from a woman in her seventies with COVID-19, enrolled during active disease. Source material: peripheral blood. This CDR3 reads CASSEDRGLANEQFF. The CDR3 DNA reads as TGTGCCAGCAGTGAGGACAGGGGGTTGGCCAATGAGCAGTTCTTC.